Given below is one TCR beta chain in context. Its target is not known. Blood sampling took place at baseline, cycle 4 day 1, and cycle 7 day 1. The data were obtained in a study of OX40 agonist ivuxolimab in advanced cancers. Profiling relied on immunoSEQ multiplex PCR, and the TCRdb table lists in-frame clones only, not all of them. Among fewer than 55,000 clones listed, about nine tenths were seen once. Overall study results and limits: Antigen specificity was not determined for the expanded peripheral T cells.

The TCR was taken from an adult with an advanced solid tumor such as melanoma, head and neck, liver or kidney cancer. Sequences were derived from CD4+ or CD8+ T cells sorted from blood, sampled in a trial of the OX40 agonist ivuxolimab.

CDR3 sequence reads: CASSLLTSRVGSEQYF. The CDR3 DNA sequence: TGTGCCAGCAGTCTACTTACTTCGAGGGTAGGAAGCGAGCAGTACTTC. J is TRBJ2-7 and V is TRBV28, with a tentative D call TRBD2 (5 bases). The germline gives CDR1 MDHEN, CDR2 SYDVKM. CDR3 size: 16 residues. Trimming shortened V by 5 bases and J by 6 bases, and 23 bases separated the two germline ends.